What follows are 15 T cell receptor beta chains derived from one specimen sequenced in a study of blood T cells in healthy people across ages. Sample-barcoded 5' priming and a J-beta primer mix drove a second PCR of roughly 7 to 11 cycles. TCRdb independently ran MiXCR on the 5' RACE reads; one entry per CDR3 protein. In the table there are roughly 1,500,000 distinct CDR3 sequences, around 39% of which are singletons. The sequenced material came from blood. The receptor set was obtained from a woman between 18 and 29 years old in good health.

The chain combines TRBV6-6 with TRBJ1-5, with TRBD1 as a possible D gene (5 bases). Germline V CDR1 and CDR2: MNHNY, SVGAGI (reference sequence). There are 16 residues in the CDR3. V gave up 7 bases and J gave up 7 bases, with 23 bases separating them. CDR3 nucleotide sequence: TGTGCCAGCATCCCCGAGTGGGGCCAGATTAAGCAGCCCCAGCATTTT. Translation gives CASIPEWGQIKQPQHF.

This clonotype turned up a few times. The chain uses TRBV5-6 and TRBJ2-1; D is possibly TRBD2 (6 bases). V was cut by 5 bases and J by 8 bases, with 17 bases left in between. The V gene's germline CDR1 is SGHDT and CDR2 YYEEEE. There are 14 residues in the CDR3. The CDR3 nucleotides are TGTGCCAGCAGTTCCGGGACTTGGGGGGATGAGCAGTTCTTC. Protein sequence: CASSSGTWGDEQFF.

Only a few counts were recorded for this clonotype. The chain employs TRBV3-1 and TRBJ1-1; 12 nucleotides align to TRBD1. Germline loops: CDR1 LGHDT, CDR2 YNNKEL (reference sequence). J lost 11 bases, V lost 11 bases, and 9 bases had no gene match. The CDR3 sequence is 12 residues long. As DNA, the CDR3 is TGTGCCTCCGGGGACAGGGGGCTTCGGGCTTTCTTT. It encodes CASGDRGLRAFF.

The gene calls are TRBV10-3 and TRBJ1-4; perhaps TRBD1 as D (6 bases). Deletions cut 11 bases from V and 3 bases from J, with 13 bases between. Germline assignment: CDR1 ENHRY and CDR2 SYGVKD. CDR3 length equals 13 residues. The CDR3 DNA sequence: TGTGCCGTACAAGGGGGTCCTAATGAAAAACTGTTTTTT. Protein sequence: CAVQGGPNEKLFF.

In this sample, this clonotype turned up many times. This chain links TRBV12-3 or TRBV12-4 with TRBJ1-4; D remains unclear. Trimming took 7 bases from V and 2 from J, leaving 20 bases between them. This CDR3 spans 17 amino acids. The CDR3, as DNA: TGTGCCAGCAAAGAGGTGCGCGGGTCGGTGACTAATGAAAAACTGTTTTTT. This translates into CASKEVRGSVTNEKLFF.

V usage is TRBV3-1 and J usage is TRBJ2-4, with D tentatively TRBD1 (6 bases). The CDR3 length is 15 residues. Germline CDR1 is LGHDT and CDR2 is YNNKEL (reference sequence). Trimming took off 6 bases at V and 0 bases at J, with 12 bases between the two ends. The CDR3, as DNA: TGTGCCAGCAGACGCGCAGGGGAAGCCAAAAACATTCAGTACTTC. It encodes CASRRAGEAKNIQYF.

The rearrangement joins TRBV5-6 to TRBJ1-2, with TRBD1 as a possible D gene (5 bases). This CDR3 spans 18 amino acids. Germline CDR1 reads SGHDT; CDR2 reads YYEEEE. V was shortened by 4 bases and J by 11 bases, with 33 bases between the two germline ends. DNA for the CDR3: TGTGCCAGCAGCGCCCGAGACCGGGACGGTGGAGGGGAGTTCGGTTACACCTTC. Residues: CASSARDRDGGGEFGYTF. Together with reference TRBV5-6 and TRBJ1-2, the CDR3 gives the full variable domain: DAGVTQSPTHLIKTRGQQVTLRCSPKSGHDTVSWYQQALGQGPQFIFQYYEEEERQRGNFPDRFSGHQFPNYSSELNVNALLLGDSALYLCASSARDRDGGGEFGYTFGSGTRLTVV.

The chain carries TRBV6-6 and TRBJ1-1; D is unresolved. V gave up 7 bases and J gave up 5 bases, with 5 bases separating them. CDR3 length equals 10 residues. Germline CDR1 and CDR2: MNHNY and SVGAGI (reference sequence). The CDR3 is CASKRTEAFF. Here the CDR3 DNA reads TGTGCCAGCAAAAGGACTGAAGCTTTCTTT.

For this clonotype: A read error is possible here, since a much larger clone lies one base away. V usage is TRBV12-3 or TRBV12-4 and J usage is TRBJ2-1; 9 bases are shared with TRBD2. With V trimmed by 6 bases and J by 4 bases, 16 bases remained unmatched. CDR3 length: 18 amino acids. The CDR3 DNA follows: TGTGCCAGCAGCCCCGGGACTAGCAGGGTGCTAGGGTACAATGAGCAGTTCTTC. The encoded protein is CASSPGTSRVLGYNEQFF.

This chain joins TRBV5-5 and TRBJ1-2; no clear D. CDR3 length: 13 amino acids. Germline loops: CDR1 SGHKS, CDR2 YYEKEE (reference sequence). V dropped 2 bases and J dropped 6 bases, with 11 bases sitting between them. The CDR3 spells CASSLPGADGYTF. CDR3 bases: TGTGCCAGCAGCTTACCAGGAGCCGATGGCTACACCTTC.

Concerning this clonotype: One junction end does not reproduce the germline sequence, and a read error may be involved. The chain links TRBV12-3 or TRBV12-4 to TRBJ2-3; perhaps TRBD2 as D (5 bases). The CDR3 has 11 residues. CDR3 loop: CASRERDTRYF. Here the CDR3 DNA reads TGTGCCAGCAGGGAACGGGATACGCGGTATTTT.

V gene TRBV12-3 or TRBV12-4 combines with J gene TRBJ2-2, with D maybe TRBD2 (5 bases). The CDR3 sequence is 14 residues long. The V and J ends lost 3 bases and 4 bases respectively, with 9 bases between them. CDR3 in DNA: TGTGCCAGCAGTTTGAGGGTTCTCACCGGGGAGCTGTTTTTT. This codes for CASSLRVLTGELFF.

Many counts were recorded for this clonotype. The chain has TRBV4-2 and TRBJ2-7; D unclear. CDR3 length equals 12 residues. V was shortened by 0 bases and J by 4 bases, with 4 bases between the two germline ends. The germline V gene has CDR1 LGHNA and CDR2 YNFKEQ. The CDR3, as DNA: TGTGCCAGCAGCCAAGATGGGTACGAGCAGTACTTC. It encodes CASSQDGYEQYF.

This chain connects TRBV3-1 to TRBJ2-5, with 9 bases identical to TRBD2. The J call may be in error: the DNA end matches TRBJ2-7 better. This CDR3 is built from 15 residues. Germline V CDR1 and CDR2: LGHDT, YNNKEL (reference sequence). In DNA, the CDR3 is TGTGCCACCTGCCCAAGGGCGGGGGGGGATTACGAGCAGTACTTC. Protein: CATCPRAGGDYEQYF.

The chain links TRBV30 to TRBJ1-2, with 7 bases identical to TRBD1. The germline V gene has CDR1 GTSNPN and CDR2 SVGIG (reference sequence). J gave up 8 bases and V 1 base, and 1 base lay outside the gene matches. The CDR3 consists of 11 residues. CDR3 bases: TGTGCCTGGAGTGGGACAGGAGGCTACACCTTC. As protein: CAWSGTGGYTF.